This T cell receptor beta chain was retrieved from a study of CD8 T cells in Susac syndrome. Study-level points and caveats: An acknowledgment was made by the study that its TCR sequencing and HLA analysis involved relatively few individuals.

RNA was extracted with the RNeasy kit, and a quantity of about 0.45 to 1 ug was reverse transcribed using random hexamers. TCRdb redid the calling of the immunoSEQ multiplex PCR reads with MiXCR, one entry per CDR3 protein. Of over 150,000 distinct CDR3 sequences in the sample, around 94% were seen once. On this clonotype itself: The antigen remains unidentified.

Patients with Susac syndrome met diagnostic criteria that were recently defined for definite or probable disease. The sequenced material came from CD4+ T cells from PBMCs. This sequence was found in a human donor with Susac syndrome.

CDR3 protein: CAWGVGGDQPQHF. The CDR3 DNA is TGTGCCTGGGGGGTAGGTGGGGATCAGCCCCAGCATTTT. The chain combines TRBV30 with TRBJ1-5; D is unclear. V was pared by 5 bases and J by 5 bases, with 13 bases between. Per the germline V gene, CDR1 is GTSNPN and CDR2 is SVGIG (reference sequence). The CDR3 spans 13 residues.